The rows below give T cell receptor beta chains drawn from one sample of a study of chemoradiotherapy in HPV16-positive cancers. Clones were read by immunoSEQ multiplex PCR, and TCRdb kept only the in-frame ones, dropping some. The sample consists of roughly 23,000 clones, just under 75% of them appearing once. This sample was gathered from a patient who underwent chemoradiotherapy. The origin of the receptors is a human donor with HPV-associated anogenital cancer. CDR3s include the opening cysteine and the closing phenylalanine or tryptophan. A D gene is named only where the DNA matches it firmly. Size tells how often a clone was seen (once, few, many) or the class of an expanded clone, and some rows leave it out.

TRBJ1-5,-,few,TRBV19,TGTGCCAGTAGTGTCAGGGATCAGCCCCAGCATTTT,CASSVRDQPQHF
TRBJ1-6,-,-,TRBV4-3,TGCGCCAGCAGCCAAGTATGGGGTAGCGATTCACCCCTCCACTTT,CASSQVWGSDSPLHF
TRBJ2-2,-,-,TRBV7-6,TGTGCCAGCAGCTTAGCGGGCCACGGGGAGCTGTTTTTT,CASSLAGHGELFF
TRBJ2-1,TRBD2,-,TRBV4-3,TGCGCCAGCAGCCAAGGACCGGGCGGGAGCTACAATGAGCAGTTCTTC,CASSQGPGGSYNEQFF
TRBJ2-5,-,-,TRBV18,TGTGCCAGCTCACAGGGGGGTCGGGAGACCCAGTACTTC,CASSQGGRETQYF
TRBJ2-7,-,-,TRBV6-5,TGTGCCAGCATATCGGGGGCCCCCTACGAGCAGTACTTC,CASISGAPYEQYF
TRBJ1-6,-,-,TRBV28,TGTGCCAGCAGCGGGACAAAGTCACCCCTCCACTTT,CASSGTKSPLHF
TRBJ2-7,TRBD2,few,TRBV5-6,TGTGCCAGCAGCTTCAGGACTAGCGGGTACTACGAGCAGTACTTC,CASSFRTSGYYEQYF
TRBJ2-3,-,-,TRBV4-2,TGTGCCAGCAGCCAAGGCCTCCCTGGGAACACAGATACGCAGTATTTT,CASSQGLPGNTDTQYF
TRBJ2-1,-,-,TRBV2,TGTGCCAGCAGCGGTTACAATGAGCAGTTCTTC,CASSGYNEQFF
TRBJ2-2,-,-,TRBV19,TGTGCCAGTAGTCTTCCCCCAGGGGCCGGGGAGCTGTTTTTT,CASSLPPGAGELFF
TRBJ2-3,-,once,TRBV30,TGTGCCTGGGGGGCGGCTAGCACAGATACGCAGTATTTT,CAWGAASTDTQYF
TRBJ2-2,TRBD1,-,TRBV5-1,TGCGCCAGCAGCAACCCATCACAGGGGTTCGGGGAGCTGTTTTTT,CASSNPSQGFGELFF
TRBJ2-7,TRBD2,few,TRBV7-6,TGTGCCAGCAGCTCGGAGCGGGAGGTCTCCTACGAGCAGTACTTC,CASSSEREVSYEQYF
TRBJ1-2,TRBD1,-,TRBV5-1,TGCGCCAGCAGACCCTACAGGGGAGAGGGCTACACCTTC,CASRPYRGEGYTF
TRBJ1-5,TRBD1,few,TRBV27,TGTGCCAGTCGACAGGGCGGACAGCCCCAGCATTTT,CASRQGGQPQHF
TRBJ1-1,-,-,TRBV30,TGTGCCTGGTCGAAATGGGGGGGCGCGGACACTGAAGCTTTCTTT,CAWSKWGGADTEAFF
TRBJ2-5,-,once,TRBV27,TGTGCCAGCAGTTTCTTCACGGGAGAGACCCAGTACTTC,CASSFFTGETQYF
TRBJ1-1,-,-,TRBV19,TGTGCCAGTAAACTACACAGGGAGAACACTGAAGCTTTCTTT,CASKLHRENTEAFF
TRBJ1-1,-,few,TRBV28,TGTGCCAGCAGTTTGGGGACATTGAACACTGAAGCTTTCTTT,CASSLGTLNTEAFF
TRBJ1-6,-,-,TRBV6-6,TGTGCCAGCAGTTCAGCCCCAGGGAATTCACCCCTCCACTTT,CASSSAPGNSPLHF
TRBJ1-2,-,-,TRBV28,TGTGCCAGCAGCCTCCAGGGTAATGGCTACACCTTC,CASSLQGNGYTF
TRBJ1-2,TRBD1,-,TRBV28,TGTGCCAGCAGTCAACCCTCATTCCAGGGGGAAGGCTACACCTTC,CASSQPSFQGEGYTF
TRBJ2-7,-,-,TRBV9,TGTGCCAGCAGCGTAGAAGGGGACCGCAGATACGAGCAGTACTTC,CASSVEGDRRYEQYF
TRBJ2-7,-,-,TRBV4-2,TGTGCCAGCAGCCATACGATTAGCGGAGCCGACTACGAGCAGTACTTC,CASSHTISGADYEQYF
TRBJ2-5,TRBD1,-,TRBV5-5,TGTGCCAGCAGCTGGGGACAGGGGAAAGAGACCCAGTACTTC,CASSWGQGKETQYF
TRBJ1-1,-,once,TRBV30,TGTGCCTGGAGGTACCCTGAAGCTTTCTTT,CAWRYPEAFF
TRBJ2-1,-,-,TRBV5-6,TGTGCCAGCAGCTTGTATCAACAGATCTACAATGAGCAGTTCTTC,CASSLYQQIYNEQFF
TRBJ2-2,-,-,TRBV28,TGTGCCAGCAGTATATACGGGGCCGGGGAGCTGTTTTTT,CASSIYGAGELFF
TRBJ1-1,-,-,TRBV28,TGTGCCAGCACCGCTGTTGGTGTCGCTGAAGCTTTCTTT,CASTAVGVAEAFF
TRBJ1-1,-,-,TRBV10-3,TGTGCCATCAGTGAGAGGGGAGGGGCGGCGGGCACTGAAGCTTTCTTT,CAISERGGAAGTEAFF
TRBJ1-1,-,-,TRBV13,TGTGCCAGCAGCTTAAAAAAGGTGAACACTGAAGCTTTCTTT,CASSLKKVNTEAFF
TRBJ2-7,TRBD1,few,TRBV16,TGTGCCAGCAGCCAGGACGGGACAGGAACCTACGAGCAGTACTTC,CASSQDGTGTYEQYF
TRBJ2-3,TRBD2,-,TRBV5-1,TGCGCCAGCAGCTTGGCGGCGGGAGCCGGCCCGGATACGCAGTATTTT,CASSLAAGAGPDTQYF
TRBJ1-5,TRBD1,-,TRBV9,TGTGCCAGCAGCGTAGGTAGTGACAGGGAGGGTCAGCCCCAGCATTTT,CASSVGSDREGQPQHF
TRBJ2-1,TRBD2,-,TRBV30,TGTGCCTGGAGTGTCTTAGCGGGGGGTAGCTCCTACAATGAGCAGTTCTTC,CAWSVLAGGSSYNEQFF
TRBJ1-5,-,-,TRBV5-1,TGCGCCAGCAGCGCGGAGGGCTCCAGGGACCAGCCCCAGCATTTT,CASSAEGSRDQPQHF
TRBJ1-1,TRBD1,few,TRBV9,TGTGCCAGCAGCCCCGACAGGGTGAACACTGAAGCTTTCTTT,CASSPDRVNTEAFF
TRBJ1-1,-,-,TRBV7-9,TGTGCCAGCAGCTCCATGAGCAACACTGAAGCTTTCTTT,CASSSMSNTEAFF
TRBJ1-2,-,-,TRBV5-4,TGTGCCAGCAGCTTGGACCGGGGCCATAGCGCCTTC,CASSLDRGHSAF
TRBJ2-7,-,-,TRBV2,TGTGCCAGCAGTGAAGGACTCAAAAGGGGCTCCGAGCAGTACTTC,CASSEGLKRGSEQYF
TRBJ1-1,-,few,TRBV5-1,TGCGCCAGCAGCTCCATGACTCGAGACACTGAAGCTTTCTTT,CASSSMTRDTEAFF
TRBJ2-1,TRBD2,-,TRBV10-3,TGTGCCATCAGTGTCCACAGCGGGACCTACAATGAGCAGTTCTTC,CAISVHSGTYNEQFF
TRBJ1-2,TRBD1,-,TRBV19,TGTGCCAGTAGACAGGGGTACGGGAACTATGGCTACACCTTC,CASRQGYGNYGYTF
TRBJ1-1,-,-,TRBV5-1,TGCGCCAGCAGCTGGACGGGCGTTGGGGGAACTGAAGCTTTCTTT,CASSWTGVGGTEAFF
TRBJ1-2,TRBD1,-,TRBV28,TGTGCCAGCAGTTCACAGGGGGCGCCTAACTATGGCTACACCTTC,CASSSQGAPNYGYTF
TRBJ2-7,-,-,TRBV30,TGTGCCTGGAGTGGACAGAGATTCTACGAGCAGTACTTC,CAWSGQRFYEQYF
TRBJ2-7,TRBD1,-,TRBV14,TGTGCCAGCAGCCACCCCTGGGACAGCGGCTCCTACGAGCAGTACTTC,CASSHPWDSGSYEQYF
TRBJ2-3,TRBD2,-,TRBV6-4,TGTGCCAGCAGCGGGACTAGCGGGGGGACAGATACGCAGTATTTT,CASSGTSGGTDTQYF
TRBJ2-1,-,-,TRBV7-8,TGTGCCTCTAAGGTATACAATGAGCAGTTCTTC,CASKVYNEQFF
TRBJ1-1,TRBD1,once,TRBV5-6,TGTGCCAGCAGCCTGTGGGACAGGGAGAACACTGAAGCTTTCTTT,CASSLWDRENTEAFF